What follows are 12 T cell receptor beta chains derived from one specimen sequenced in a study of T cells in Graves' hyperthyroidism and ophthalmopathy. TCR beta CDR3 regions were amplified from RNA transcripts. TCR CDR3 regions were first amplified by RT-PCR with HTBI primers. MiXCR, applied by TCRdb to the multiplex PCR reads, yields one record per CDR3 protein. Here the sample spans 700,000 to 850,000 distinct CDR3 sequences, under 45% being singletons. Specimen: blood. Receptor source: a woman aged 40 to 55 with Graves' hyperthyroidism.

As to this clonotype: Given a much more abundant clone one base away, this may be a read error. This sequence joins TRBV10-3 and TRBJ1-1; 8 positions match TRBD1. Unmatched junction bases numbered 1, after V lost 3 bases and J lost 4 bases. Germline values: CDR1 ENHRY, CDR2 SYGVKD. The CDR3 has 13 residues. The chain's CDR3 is CAISDDRGTEAFF. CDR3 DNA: TGTGCCATCAGTGACGACAGGGGCACTGAAGCTTTCTTT.

The DNA for the CDR3 is TGTGCCAGCATCAGGACGGTCGAGGGAGGAAACACCATATATTTT. It is translated as CASIRTVEGGNTIYF. The chain joins TRBV2 to TRBJ1-3; no reliable D call. Trimming removed 7 bases from V and 4 bases from J, with 17 bases in between. The CDR3 length is 15 residues. Germline values: CDR1 SNHLY, CDR2 FYNNEI.

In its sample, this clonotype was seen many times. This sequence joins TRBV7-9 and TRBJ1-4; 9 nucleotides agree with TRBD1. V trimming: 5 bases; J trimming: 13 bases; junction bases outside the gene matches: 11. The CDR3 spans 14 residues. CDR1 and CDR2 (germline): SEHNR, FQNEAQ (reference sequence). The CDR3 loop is CASSPGQGLLGLFF. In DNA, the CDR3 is TGTGCCAGCAGCCCGGGACAGGGCCTTTTAGGACTGTTTTTT.

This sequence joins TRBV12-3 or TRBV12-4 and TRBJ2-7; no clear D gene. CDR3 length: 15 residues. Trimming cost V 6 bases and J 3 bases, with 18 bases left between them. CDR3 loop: CASSNRRSLHYEQYF. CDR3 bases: TGTGCCAGCAGCAACCGACGGTCCTTACACTACGAGCAGTACTTC.

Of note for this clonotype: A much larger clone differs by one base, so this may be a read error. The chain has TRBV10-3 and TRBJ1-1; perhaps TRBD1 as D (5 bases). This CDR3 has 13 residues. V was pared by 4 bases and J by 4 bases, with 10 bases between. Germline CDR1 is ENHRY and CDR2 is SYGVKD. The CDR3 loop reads CAISGRDATEAFF. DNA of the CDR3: TGTGCCATCAGTGGCAGGGACGCCACTGAAGCTTTCTTT.

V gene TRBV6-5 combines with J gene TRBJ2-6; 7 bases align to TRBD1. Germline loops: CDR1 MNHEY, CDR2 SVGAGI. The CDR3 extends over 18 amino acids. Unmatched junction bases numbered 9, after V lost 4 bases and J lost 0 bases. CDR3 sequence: CASSLGQRPYSGANVLTF. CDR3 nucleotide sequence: TGTGCCAGCAGTTTGGGACAGCGGCCCTACTCTGGGGCCAACGTCCTGACTTTC.

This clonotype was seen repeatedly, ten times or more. CDR3 in amino acids: CSVEDQRGDKLFF. The DNA of the CDR3 is TGCAGCGTTGAAGATCAAAGGGGGGACAAACTGTTTTTT. The rearrangement uses TRBV29-1 and TRBJ1-4; maybe TRBD1 (6 bases). The germline V gene encodes CDR1 SQVTM and CDR2 ANQGSEA. Trimming stripped 0 bases from V and 11 bases from J, with 13 bases between. There are 13 residues in the CDR3.

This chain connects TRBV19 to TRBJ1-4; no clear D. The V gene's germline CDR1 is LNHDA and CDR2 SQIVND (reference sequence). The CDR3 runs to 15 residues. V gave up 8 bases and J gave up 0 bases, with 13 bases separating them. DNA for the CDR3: TGTGCCAGTGGTACGGCAGGCACAACTAATGAAAAACTGTTTTTT. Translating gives CASGTAGTTNEKLFF.

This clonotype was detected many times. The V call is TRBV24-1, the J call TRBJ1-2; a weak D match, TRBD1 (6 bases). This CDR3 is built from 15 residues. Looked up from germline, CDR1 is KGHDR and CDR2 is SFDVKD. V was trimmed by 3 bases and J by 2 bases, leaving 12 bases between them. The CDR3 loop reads CATSDAGHSNYGYTF. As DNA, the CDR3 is TGTGCCACCAGTGATGCGGGACACTCGAACTATGGCTACACCTTC.

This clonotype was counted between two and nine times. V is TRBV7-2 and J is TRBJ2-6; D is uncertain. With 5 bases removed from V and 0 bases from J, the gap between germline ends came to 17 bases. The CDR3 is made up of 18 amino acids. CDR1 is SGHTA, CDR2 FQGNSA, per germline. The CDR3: CASSQRPLSVSGANVLTF. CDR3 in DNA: TGTGCCAGCAGCCAACGACCCTTATCTGTCTCTGGGGCCAACGTCCTGACTTTC.

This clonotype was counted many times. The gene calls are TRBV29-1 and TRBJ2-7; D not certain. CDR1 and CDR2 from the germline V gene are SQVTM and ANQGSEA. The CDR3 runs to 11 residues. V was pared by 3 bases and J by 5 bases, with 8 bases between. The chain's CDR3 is CSVEWVDEQYF. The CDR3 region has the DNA TGCAGCGTTGAGTGGGTCGACGAGCAGTACTTC.

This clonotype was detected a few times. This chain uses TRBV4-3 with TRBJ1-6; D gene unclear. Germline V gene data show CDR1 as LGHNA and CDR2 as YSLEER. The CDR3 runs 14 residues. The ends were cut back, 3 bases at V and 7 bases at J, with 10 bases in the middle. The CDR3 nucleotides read TGCGCCAGCAGCCAGGAGATCGAAAATTCACCCCTCCACTTT. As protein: CASSQEIENSPLHF.